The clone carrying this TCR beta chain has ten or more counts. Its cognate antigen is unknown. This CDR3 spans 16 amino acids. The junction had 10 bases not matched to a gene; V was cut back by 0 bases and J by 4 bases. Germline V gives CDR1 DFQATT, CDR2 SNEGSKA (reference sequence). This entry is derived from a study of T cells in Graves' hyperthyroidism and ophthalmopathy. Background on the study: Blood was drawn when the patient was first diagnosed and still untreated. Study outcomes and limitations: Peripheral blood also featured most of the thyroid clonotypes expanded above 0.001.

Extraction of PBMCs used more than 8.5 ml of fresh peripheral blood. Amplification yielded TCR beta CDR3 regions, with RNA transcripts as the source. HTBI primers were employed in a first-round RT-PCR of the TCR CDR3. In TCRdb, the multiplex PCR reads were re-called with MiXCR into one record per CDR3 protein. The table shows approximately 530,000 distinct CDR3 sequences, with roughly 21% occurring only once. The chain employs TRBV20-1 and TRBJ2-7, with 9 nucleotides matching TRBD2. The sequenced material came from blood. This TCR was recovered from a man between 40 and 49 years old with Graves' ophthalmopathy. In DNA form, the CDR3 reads TGCAGTGCTAGAGAGGCTTATCTAGCGGGGTCTTACGAGCAGTACTTC. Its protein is CSAREAYLAGSYEQYF.